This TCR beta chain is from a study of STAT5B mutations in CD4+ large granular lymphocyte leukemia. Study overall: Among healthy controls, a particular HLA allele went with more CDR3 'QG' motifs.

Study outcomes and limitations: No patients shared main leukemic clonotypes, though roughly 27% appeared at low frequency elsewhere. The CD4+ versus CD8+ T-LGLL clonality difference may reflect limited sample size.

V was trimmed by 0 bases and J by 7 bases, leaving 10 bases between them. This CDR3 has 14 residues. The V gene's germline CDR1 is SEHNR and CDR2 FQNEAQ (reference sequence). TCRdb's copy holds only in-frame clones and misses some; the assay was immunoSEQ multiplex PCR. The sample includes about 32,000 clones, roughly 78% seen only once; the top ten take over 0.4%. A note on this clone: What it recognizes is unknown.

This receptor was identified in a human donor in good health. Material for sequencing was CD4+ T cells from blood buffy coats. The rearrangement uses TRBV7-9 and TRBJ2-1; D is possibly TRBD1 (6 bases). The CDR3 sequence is CASSLAWGRNEQFF. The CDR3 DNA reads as TGTGCCAGCAGCTTAGCGTGGGGGCGGAATGAGCAGTTCTTC.